These 19 T cell receptor beta chains were sequenced from one sample in a study of T-cell memory formation after mild COVID-19. TCRdb independently ran MiXCR on the 5' RACE reads; one entry per CDR3 protein. The sample gives around 200,000 distinct CDR3 sequences, over 9% of which show up once; approximately 3.3% is in the top ten. The sequencing sample was made of PBMCs or a T cell subset sorted from them (not recorded which). The receptors come from a man younger than 35 who had mild COVID-19 (a few samples of this study predate the infection). Cell type and time point are not known.

The rearrangement links TRBV7-9 to TRBJ1-4, with D maybe TRBD1 (5 bases). Between the trimmed V and J ends, which lost 4 bases and 5 bases, there was a span of 14 bases. This CDR3 has 15 amino acids. CDR1 and CDR2 (germline): SEHNR, FQNEAQ (reference sequence). CDR3 DNA: TGTGCCAGCAGCTCACCGGGGGGAGGAAATGAAAAACTGTTTTTT. It translates to CASSSPGGGNEKLFF.

The chain combines TRBV4-3 with TRBJ1-2; D is unresolved. Per germline, CDR1 LGHNA and CDR2 YSLEER. There are 13 residues in the CDR3. Trimming removed 0 bases from V and 5 bases from J, with 7 bases in between. CDR3 DNA: TGCGCCAGCAGCCAAGATCACTGGTATGGCTACACCTTC. Its protein product is CASSQDHWYGYTF.

The V gene is TRBV6-5, the J gene TRBJ2-3; a weak D match, TRBD2 (6 bases). V was pared by 0 bases and J by 3 bases, with 13 bases between. The CDR3 is 16 amino acids. Germline CDR1 MNHEY, CDR2 SVGAGI. The CDR3 nucleotides are TGTGCCAGCAGTTACTCGAGTGGGGGGACGACAGATACGCAGTATTTT. Protein sequence: CASSYSSGGTTDTQYF.

J is TRBJ2-1 and V is TRBV7-9; 12 nucleotides agree with TRBD2. Germline V gives CDR1 SEHNR, CDR2 FQNEAQ (reference sequence). The CDR3 covers 12 residues. Losses at the gene ends were 3 bases for V and 14 bases for J; bases not matched to a gene: 2. The CDR3 is CASSFGLAGKFF. In nucleotides, the CDR3 is TGTGCCAGCAGCTTTGGACTAGCGGGGAAGTTCTTC.

CDR3 sequence: CASSVEAYNEQFF. In DNA, the CDR3 is TGTGCCAGCAGCGTAGAGGCTTACAATGAGCAGTTCTTC. The rearrangement joins TRBV9 to TRBJ2-1; no definite D call. Trimming pared 0 bases from V and 4 bases from J, leaving 5 bases between. The CDR3 loop spans 13 amino acids. Germline loops: CDR1 SGDLS, CDR2 YYNGEE.

The chain uses TRBV11-1 and TRBJ2-5, with a tentative D call TRBD1 (7 bases). The germline V gene has CDR1 SGHAT and CDR2 FQDESV (reference sequence). The length of the CDR3 is 18 residues. V was pared by 5 bases and J by 1 base, with 23 bases between. The chain's CDR3 is CASSLQGGRSWAQETQYF. Written as DNA, the CDR3 is TGTGCCAGCAGCCTTCAGGGGGGACGGAGCTGGGCCCAAGAGACCCAGTACTTC.

This clonotype was seen only a few times. The V gene is TRBV12-3 or TRBV12-4, the J gene TRBJ2-7; D may be TRBD1 (6 bases). Trimming left V 5 bases short and J 0 bases short, with 8 bases between. CDR3 length equals 13 residues. The CDR3 loop is CASSTGSSYEQYF. For the CDR3, the DNA is TGTGCCAGCAGTACAGGGAGCTCCTACGAGCAGTACTTC.

In this sample, this clonotype turned up a few times. V and J are TRBV7-2 and TRBJ2-3; possible D gene TRBD2, 5 bases. V lost 0 bases and J 5 bases, leaving 15 bases between the germline ends. The CDR3 is made up of 16 amino acids. Germline CDR1 reads SGHTA; CDR2 reads FQGNSA. As DNA, the CDR3 is TGTGCCAGCAGCTTAGCGCCTCAAGGTGGAGGAGATACGCAGTATTTT. Translated: CASSLAPQGGGDTQYF.

The sample holds many counts of this clonotype. V is TRBV10-3 and J is TRBJ1-2, with D possibly being TRBD1 (6 bases). CDR1 and CDR2 (germline): ENHRY, SYGVKD. The CDR3 totals 15 residues. V was shortened by 0 bases and J by 4 bases, with 12 bases between the two germline ends. The CDR3 here is CAISESGGAGYGYTF. CDR3 bases: TGTGCCATCAGTGAGTCCGGGGGCGCGGGCTATGGCTACACCTTC.

The rearrangement links TRBV20-1 to TRBJ2-7, with D unclear. Germline loops: CDR1 DFQATT, CDR2 SNEGSKA (reference sequence). V gave up 0 bases and J gave up 0 bases, with 6 bases separating them. The CDR3 is 13 residues long. The CDR3 protein is CSAREGNSYEQYV. CDR3 DNA: TGCAGTGCTAGAGAGGGAAACTCCTACGAGCAGTACGTC.

The sample holds a few counts of this clonotype. In DNA, the CDR3 is TGTGCCAGTAAACATCAGCCCCAGCATTTT. Translation: CASKHQPQHF. V is TRBV7-3 and J is TRBJ1-5; D remains unclear. The CDR3 has 10 amino acids. V was trimmed by 9 bases and J by 5 bases, leaving 5 bases between them. The germline gives CDR1 SGHTA, CDR2 FQGTGA.

This chain links TRBV7-9 with TRBJ2-3; 11 positions match TRBD2. This CDR3 region has 14 residues. The V segment lost 4 bases and the J segment 6 bases; nucleotides outside the gene matches: 3. CDR1 and CDR2 (germline): SEHNR, FQNEAQ (reference sequence). CDR3 nucleotide sequence: TGTGCCAGCAGCTCCGGGACTAGCGGTGATACGCAGTATTTT. Protein sequence: CASSSGTSGDTQYF. The variable domain in full, with the rest retrieved from reference TRBV7-9 and TRBJ2-3, is DTGVSQNPRHKITKRGQNVTFRCDPISEHNRLYWYRQTLGQGPEFLTYFQNEAQLEKSRLLSDRFSAERPKGSFSTLEIQRTEQGDSAMYLCASSSGTSGDTQYFGPGTRLTVL.

V and J are TRBV9 and TRBJ2-3; D gene ambiguous. V lost 1 base and J 0 bases, leaving 6 bases between the germline ends. Germline V gene sequence: CDR1 SGDLS, CDR2 YYNGEE. This CDR3 contains 14 residues. The CDR3 sequence is CASSVIASTDTQYF. The DNA for the CDR3 is TGTGCCAGCAGCGTAATAGCTAGCACAGATACGCAGTATTTT.

This clonotype was recorded a few times. The chain has TRBV5-5 and TRBJ2-7, with 12 bases matching TRBD2. Germline V gives CDR1 SGHKS, CDR2 YYEKEE (reference sequence). This CDR3 comprises 16 residues. J lost 5 bases, V lost 4 bases, and 10 bases had no gene match. This CDR3 is CASSILAGGLSDEQYV. For the CDR3, the DNA is TGTGCCAGCAGCATACTAGCGGGGGGTCTTTCAGACGAGCAGTACGTC.

CDR3 sequence (DNA): TGTGCCAGCAGCCCCCTAATATGGGAGCTCCAGGGAGATACGCAGTATTTT. It is translated as CASSPLIWELQGDTQYF. This chain connects TRBV7-9 to TRBJ2-3; D may correspond to TRBD1 or TRBD2 (5 bases each). The CDR3 is made up of 17 amino acids. CDR1 and CDR2 from the germline V gene are SEHNR and FQNEAQ (reference sequence). Deletions cut 5 bases from V and 5 bases from J, with 23 bases between.

The rearrangement links TRBV3-1 to TRBJ2-7, with D hard to call. This CDR3 comprises 13 residues. CDR1 LGHDT and CDR2 YNNKEL come from the germline V gene (reference sequence). Trimming took 10 bases from V and 0 from J, leaving 13 bases between them. CDR3 in amino acids: CATTQTPSYEQYF. CDR3 DNA: TGTGCCACCACCCAAACCCCCTCCTACGAGCAGTACTTC.

The V call is TRBV29-1, the J call TRBJ1-4; no definite D call. Trimming shortened V by 4 bases and J by 8 bases, and 11 bases separated the two germline ends. This CDR3 contains 12 residues. Looked up from germline, CDR1 is SQVTM and CDR2 is ANQGSEA. The CDR3 DNA sequence: TGCAGCGTTGTGGGTGGCGACGAAAAACTGTTTTTT. Protein: CSVVGGDEKLFF.

This clonotype was counted between two and nine times. The chain has TRBV28 and TRBJ2-7; TRBD2 aligns across 8 bases. V shed 10 bases, J shed 0 bases, and the junction held 2 bases outside the gene matches. Per germline, CDR1 MDHEN and CDR2 SYDVKM. The CDR3 is made up of 12 amino acids. Here the CDR3 reads CATAGGSYEQYF. CDR3 coding DNA: TGTGCCACCGCGGGGGGCTCCTACGAGCAGTACTTC. Combining the CDR3 with reference TRBV28 and TRBJ2-7 gives the whole variable domain DVKVTQSSRYLVKRTGEKVFLECVQDMDHENMFWYRQDPGLGLRLIYFSYDVKMKEKGDIPEGYSVSREKKERFSLILESASTNQTSMYLCATAGGSYEQYFGPGTRLTVT.

The chain is built from TRBV4-3 and TRBJ1-4, with D maybe TRBD1 (5 bases). V dropped 0 bases and J dropped 3 bases, with 14 bases sitting between them. Germline values: CDR1 LGHNA, CDR2 YSLEER. The length of the CDR3 is 17 residues. CDR3 bases: TGCGCCAGCAGCCAAGATCGGACCGGACATCCTAATGAAAAACTGTTTTTT. Translating gives CASSQDRTGHPNEKLFF.